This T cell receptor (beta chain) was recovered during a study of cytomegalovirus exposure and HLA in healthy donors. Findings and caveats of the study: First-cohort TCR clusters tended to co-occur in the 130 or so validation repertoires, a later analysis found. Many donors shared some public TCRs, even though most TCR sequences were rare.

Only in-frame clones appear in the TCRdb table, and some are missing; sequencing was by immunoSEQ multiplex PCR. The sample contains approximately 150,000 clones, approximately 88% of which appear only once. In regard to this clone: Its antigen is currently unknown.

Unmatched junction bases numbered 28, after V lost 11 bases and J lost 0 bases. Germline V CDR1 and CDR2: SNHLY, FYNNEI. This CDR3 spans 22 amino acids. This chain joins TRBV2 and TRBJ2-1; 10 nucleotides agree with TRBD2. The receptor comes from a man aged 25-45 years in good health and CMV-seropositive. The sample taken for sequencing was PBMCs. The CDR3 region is CASRDARSIIAGGYSSYNEQFF. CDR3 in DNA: TGTGCCTCTCGGGACGCGCGATCAATAATAGCGGGAGGATATAGCTCCTACAATGAGCAGTTCTTC.